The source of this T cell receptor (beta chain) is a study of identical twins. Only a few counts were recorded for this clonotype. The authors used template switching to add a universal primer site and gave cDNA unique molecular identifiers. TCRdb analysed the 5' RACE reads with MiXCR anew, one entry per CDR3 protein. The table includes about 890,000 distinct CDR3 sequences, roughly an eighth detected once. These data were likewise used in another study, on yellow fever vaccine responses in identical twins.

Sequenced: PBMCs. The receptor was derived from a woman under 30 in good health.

CDR3 residues: CASGAGGPEQFF. The CDR3 bases are TGTGCCAGCGGAGCGGGAGGGCCCGAGCAGTTCTTC. V and J are TRBV9 and TRBJ2-1; 10 bases are a match to TRBD2. The V and J ends lost 7 bases and 10 bases, in that order; junction bases with no gene match: 5. Germline-derived CDR1 and CDR2 are SGDLS and YYNGEE. CDR3 size: 12 residues.